This T cell receptor beta chain was profiled in a study of cytomegalovirus exposure and HLA in healthy donors. In regard to this clone: Its target is unknown.

Primers included in the PCR were 60 Vbeta and 13 Jbeta primers. TCRdb keeps only in-frame clones here, not all; method: immunoSEQ multiplex PCR. The table lists 130,000 to 150,000 clones, approximately 78% of them singletons, with over 2.5% in the top ten. Points from the study as a whole: In a later analysis, donors in an Asian-associated ancestry cluster reportedly had fewer N-insertions in productive TCRs than the cohort mean.

In germline, CDR1 is SGDLS, CDR2 YYNGEE. The CDR3 sequence is 13 residues long. The V end lost 4 bases, the J end lost 4 bases, and 11 bases lay between the germline ends. The chain employs TRBV9 and TRBJ1-1; D is perhaps TRBD1 (6 bases). The TCR originated in a man between 35 and 55 years old in good health and CMV-seropositive. Material for sequencing was PBMCs. The CDR3 bases are TGTGCCAGCAGCATACAAGGGGGCACTGAAGCTTTCTTT. Amino acids: CASSIQGGTEAFF.